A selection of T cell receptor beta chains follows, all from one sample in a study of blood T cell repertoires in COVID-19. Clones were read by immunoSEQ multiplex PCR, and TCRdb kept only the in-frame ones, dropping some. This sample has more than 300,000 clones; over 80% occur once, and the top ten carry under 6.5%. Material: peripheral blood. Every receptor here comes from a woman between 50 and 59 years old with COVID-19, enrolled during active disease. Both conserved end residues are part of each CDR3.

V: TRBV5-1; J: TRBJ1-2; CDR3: CASSLDSSFQYGYTF
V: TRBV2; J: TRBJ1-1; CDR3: CAKYRGEAFF
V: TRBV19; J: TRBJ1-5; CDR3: CASRDRVAQPQHF
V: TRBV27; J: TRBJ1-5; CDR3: CASMDRDSNQPQHF
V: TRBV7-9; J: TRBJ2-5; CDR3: CASSQVGAETQYF
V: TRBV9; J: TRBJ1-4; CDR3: CASSKTGDPNEKLFF
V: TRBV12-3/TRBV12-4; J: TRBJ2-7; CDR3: CASSSLPRGEQYF
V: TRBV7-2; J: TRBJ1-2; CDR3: CASSLGQGDSYGYTF
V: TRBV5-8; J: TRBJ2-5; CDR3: CASSLDRGETQYF
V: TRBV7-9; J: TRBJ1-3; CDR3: CASSSRQGPPGNTIYF
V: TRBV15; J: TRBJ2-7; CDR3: CATSRAGTSNEQYF
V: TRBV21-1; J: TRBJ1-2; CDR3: CASSKSRLDSSYGYTF
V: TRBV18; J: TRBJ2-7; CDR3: CASSPSLRMAREEQYF
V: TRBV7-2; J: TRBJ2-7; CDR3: CASSLVVLVSYTYEQYF
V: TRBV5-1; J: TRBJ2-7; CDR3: CASSSWQSYEQYF
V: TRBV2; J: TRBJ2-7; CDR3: CASTRTSVSYEQYF
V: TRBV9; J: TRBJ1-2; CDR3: CASSPRTAPNYGYTF
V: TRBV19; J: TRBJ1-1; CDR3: CASSTGSITEAFF
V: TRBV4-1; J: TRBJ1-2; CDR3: CASSQDRGLPYGYTF
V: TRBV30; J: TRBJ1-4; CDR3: CAGNRQQALNEKLFF
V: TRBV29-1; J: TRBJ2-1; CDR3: CSVAKRGQTSDEQFF
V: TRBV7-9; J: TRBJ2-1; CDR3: CASSLAKGGRADNEQFF
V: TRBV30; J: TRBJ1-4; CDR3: CAWSRDSREKLFF
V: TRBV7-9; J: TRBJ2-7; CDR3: CASSERTSRTYEQYF
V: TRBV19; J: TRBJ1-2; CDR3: CASSKVPGQGTGRNGYTF
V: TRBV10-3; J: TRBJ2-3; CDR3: CAISESMASGSTDTQYF
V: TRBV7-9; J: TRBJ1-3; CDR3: CASSRVDTIYF
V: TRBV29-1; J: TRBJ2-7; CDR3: CSVSAVDSYEQYF
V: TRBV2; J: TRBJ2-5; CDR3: CASRQGGETQYF
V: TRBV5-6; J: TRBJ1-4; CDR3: CASSALQGANEKLFF
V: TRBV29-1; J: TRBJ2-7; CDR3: CSVELRGRYEQYF
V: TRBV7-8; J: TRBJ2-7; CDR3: CASSLLLMEIAGSSYEQYF
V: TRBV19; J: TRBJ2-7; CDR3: CASRRPGQGSHEQYF
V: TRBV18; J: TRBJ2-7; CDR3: CASSPLSGSEQYF
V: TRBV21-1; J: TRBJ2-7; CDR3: CASSTNSLTYEQYF
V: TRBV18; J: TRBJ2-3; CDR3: CASSTVGGAPDTQYF
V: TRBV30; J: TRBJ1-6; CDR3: CAWTNGYNSPLHF
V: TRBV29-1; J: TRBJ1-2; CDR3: CSGGGHRDYGYTF
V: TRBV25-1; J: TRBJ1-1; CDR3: CASSQALGQGNTEAFF
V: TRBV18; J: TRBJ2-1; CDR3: CASSPLVTSGRAAKNEQFF
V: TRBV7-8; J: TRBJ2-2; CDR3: CASSLSGQGAGELFF
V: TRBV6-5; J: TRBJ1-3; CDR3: CASSFGQSSGNTIYF
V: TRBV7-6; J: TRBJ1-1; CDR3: CASSPVGGGTEAFF
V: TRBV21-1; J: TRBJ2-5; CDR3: CASSKQAHRDETQYF
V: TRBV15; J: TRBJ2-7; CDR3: CATSRGLAGSYEQYF
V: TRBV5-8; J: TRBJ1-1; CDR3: CASSSFTGTEAFF
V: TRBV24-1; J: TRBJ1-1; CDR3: CATSDFWDNEAFF
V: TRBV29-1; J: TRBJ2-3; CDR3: CSLYSPDTQYF
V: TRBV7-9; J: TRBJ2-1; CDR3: CASSLLFSGRANEQFF
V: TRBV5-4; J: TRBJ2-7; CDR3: CASSFDRASYEQYF
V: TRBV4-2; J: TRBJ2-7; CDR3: CASSQGIGGSEQYF
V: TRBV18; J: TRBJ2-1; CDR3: CASSPLVRSEQFF
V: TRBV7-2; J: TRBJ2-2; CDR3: CASSLPGGPTGELFF
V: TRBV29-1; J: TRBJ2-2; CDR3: CSVAGTSGGRANTGELFF
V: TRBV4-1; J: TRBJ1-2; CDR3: CASSQRGSRVGGYTF
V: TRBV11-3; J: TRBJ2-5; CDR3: CASSPRTAPHSEETQYF
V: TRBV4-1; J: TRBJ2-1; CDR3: CASSQAGTRSYNEQFF
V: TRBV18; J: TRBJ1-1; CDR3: CASSPQGAFAEAFF
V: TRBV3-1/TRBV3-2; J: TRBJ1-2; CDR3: CASSHRDSYGYTF